What follows is one T cell receptor beta chain and its context. The sample is drawn from a study of T cells in narcolepsy. Method: immunoSEQ multiplex PCR; TCRdb's copy keeps in-frame clones and lacks some. Of 20,000 to 25,000 clones in the sample, approximately 85% were seen once. In germline, CDR1 is SGHRS, CDR2 YFSETQ. V shed 4 bases and J 0 bases; nucleotides not matched to a gene: 4. The CDR3 has 16 amino acids. The clonotype was recovered from a human donor with narcolepsy. Sequenced: CD45RA- memory CD4+ T cells from PBMCs. This chain links TRBV5-1 with TRBJ2-6; 7 bases agree with TRBD1. Written as DNA, the CDR3 is TGCGCCAGCAGCCATAGGACAGGCTCTGGGGCCAACGTCCTGACTTTC. This translates into CASSHRTGSGANVLTF.